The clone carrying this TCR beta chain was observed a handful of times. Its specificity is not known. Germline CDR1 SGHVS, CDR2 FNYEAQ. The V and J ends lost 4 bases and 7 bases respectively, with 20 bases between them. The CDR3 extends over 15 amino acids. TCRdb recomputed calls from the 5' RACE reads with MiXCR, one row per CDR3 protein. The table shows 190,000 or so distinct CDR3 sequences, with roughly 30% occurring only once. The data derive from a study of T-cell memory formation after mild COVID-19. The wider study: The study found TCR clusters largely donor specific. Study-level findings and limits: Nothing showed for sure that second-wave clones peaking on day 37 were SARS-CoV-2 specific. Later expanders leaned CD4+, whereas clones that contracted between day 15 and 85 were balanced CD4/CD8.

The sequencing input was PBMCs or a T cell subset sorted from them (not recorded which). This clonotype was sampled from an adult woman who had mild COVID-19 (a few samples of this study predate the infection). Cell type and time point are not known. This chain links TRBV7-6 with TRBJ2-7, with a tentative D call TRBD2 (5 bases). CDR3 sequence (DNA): TGTGCCAGCAGCTCATTTTCGGGAAGGACGGGGGAGCAGTACTTC. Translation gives CASSSFSGRTGEQYF.